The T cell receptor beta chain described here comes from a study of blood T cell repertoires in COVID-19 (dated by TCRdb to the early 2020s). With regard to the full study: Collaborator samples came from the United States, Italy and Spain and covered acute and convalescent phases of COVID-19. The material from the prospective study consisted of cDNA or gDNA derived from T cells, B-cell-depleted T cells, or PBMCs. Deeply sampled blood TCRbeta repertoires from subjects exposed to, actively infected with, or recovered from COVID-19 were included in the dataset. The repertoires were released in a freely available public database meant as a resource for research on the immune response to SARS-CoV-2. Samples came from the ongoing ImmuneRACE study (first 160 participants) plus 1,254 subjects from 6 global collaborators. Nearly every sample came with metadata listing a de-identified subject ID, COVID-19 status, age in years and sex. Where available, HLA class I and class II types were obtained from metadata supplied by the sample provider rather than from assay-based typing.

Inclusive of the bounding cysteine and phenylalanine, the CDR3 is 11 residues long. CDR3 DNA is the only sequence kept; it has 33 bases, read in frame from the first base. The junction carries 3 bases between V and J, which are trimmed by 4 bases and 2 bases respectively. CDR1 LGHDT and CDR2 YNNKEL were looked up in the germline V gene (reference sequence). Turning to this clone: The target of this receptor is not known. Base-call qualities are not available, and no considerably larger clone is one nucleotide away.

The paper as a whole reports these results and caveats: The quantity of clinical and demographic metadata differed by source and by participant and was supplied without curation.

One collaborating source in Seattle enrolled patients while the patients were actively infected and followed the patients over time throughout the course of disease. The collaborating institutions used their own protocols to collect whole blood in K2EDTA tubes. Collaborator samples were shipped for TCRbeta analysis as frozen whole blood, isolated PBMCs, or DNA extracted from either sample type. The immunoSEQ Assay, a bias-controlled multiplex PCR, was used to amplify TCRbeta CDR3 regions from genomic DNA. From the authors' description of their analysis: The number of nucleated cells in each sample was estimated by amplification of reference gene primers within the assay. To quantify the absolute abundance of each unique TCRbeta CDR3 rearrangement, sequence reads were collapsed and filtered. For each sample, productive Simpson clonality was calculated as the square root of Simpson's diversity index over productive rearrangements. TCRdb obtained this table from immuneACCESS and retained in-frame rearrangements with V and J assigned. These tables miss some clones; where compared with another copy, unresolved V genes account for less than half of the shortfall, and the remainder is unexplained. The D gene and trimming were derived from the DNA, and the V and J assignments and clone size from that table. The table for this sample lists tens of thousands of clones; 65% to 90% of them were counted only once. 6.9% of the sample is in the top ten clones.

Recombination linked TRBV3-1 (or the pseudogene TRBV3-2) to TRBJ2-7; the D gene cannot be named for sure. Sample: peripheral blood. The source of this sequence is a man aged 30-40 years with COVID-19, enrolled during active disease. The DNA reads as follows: TGTGCCAGCAGCCGAGCCTACGAGCAGTACTTC. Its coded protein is CASSRAYEQYF.